One and the same sample provided the 25 T cell receptor beta chains below, sequenced in a study of technical replicates of blood from several donors. Clones were sequenced by immunoSEQ multiplex PCR, and TCRdb holds only the in-frame ones, with some missing. This table has 75,000 to 95,000 clones, over 80% appearing once. The sequenced material came from T cells isolated from PBMCs. All receptors derive from a human donor in good health.

The J gene is TRBJ1-1, the V gene TRBV10-1; D not resolved. The CDR3 has 10 amino acids. Germline values: CDR1 WNHNN, CDR2 SYGVQD (reference sequence). Trimming removed 7 bases from V and 8 bases from J, with 8 bases in between. This chain's CDR3 is CASIRREAFF. CDR3 coding DNA: TGCGCCAGCATTAGAAGAGAAGCTTTCTTT.

The CDR3 sequence: CASSIDQGSNYGYTF. CDR3 in DNA: TGTGCCAGTAGTATAGACCAGGGTTCAAACTATGGCTACACCTTC. The V call is TRBV19, the J call TRBJ1-2; tentative D call: TRBD1 (5 bases). V was cut by 0 bases and J by 2 bases, with 10 bases left in between. Germline CDR1 and CDR2: LNHDA and SQIVND (reference sequence). This CDR3 has 15 residues.

The chain carries TRBV5-4 and TRBJ2-2, with 12 bases fitting TRBD2. CDR3 length: 16 residues. CDR1 SGHNT and CDR2 YYREEE come from the germline V gene (reference sequence). V lost 3 bases and J lost 1; bases outside the gene matches: 1. This chain's CDR3 is CASSWGLAGNTGELFF. CDR3 DNA sequence: TGTGCCAGCAGCTGGGGACTAGCGGGGAACACCGGGGAGCTGTTTTTT.

The chain combines TRBV5-6 with TRBJ2-5; 9 nucleotides line up with TRBD2. The length of the CDR3 is 14 residues. The V gene's germline CDR1 is SGHDT and CDR2 YYEEEE. V lost 3 bases and J lost 6; bases outside the gene matches: 6. This chain's CDR3 is CASSSPGLAKTQYF. The DNA for the CDR3 is TGTGCCAGCAGCTCCCCGGGACTAGCAAAGACCCAGTACTTC.

The chain employs TRBV7-9 and TRBJ2-3, with 9 bases matching TRBD2. CDR3 length equals 18 residues. Looked up from germline, CDR1 is SEHNR and CDR2 is FQNEAQ (reference sequence). After removal of 2 bases from V and 4 bases from J, the junction contained 13 bases not matched to a gene. The CDR3 region is CASSLRLRGGRLADTQYF. CDR3 coding DNA: TGTGCCAGCAGCTTAAGGTTGCGGGGGGGCCGACTCGCAGATACGCAGTATTTT. The variable domain in full, with the rest retrieved from reference TRBV7-9 and TRBJ2-3, is DTGVSQNPRHKITKRGQNVTFRCDPISEHNRLYWYRQTLGQGPEFLTYFQNEAQLEKSRLLSDRFSAERPKGSFSTLEIQRTEQGDSAMYLCASSLRLRGGRLADTQYFGPGTRLTVL.

The chain carries TRBV2 and TRBJ1-2; tentative D call: TRBD1 (6 bases). Trimming cost V 2 bases and J 1 base, with 17 bases left between them. Per germline, CDR1 SNHLY and CDR2 FYNNEI. The CDR3 runs to 17 residues. CDR3 amino acids: CASSESGGAGVNYGYTF. CDR3 coding DNA: TGTGCCAGCAGTGAAAGTGGGGGGGCAGGGGTTAACTATGGCTACACCTTC.

This clone has a handful of counts. The chain carries TRBV28 and TRBJ1-1, with a tentative D call TRBD1 (6 bases). Trimming shortened V by 6 bases and J by 4 bases, and 18 bases separated the two germline ends. Germline CDR1 reads MDHEN; CDR2 reads SYDVKM. This CDR3 is built from 15 residues. CDR3 region: CASSPSAGVATEAFF. CDR3 DNA: TGTGCCAGCAGCCCCTCGGCAGGGGTCGCCACTGAAGCTTTCTTT.

The chain uses TRBV30 and TRBJ1-3, with TRBD1 matching 7 bases. This CDR3 has 16 amino acids. Germline CDR1 reads GTSNPN; CDR2 reads SVGIG (reference sequence). V trimming: 3 bases; J trimming: 5 bases; junction bases outside the gene matches: 13. Here the CDR3 reads CAWSALEETGRNTIYF. The CDR3 DNA is TGTGCCTGGAGCGCCCTCGAGGAGACAGGGCGAAACACCATATATTTT.

This chain connects TRBV5-1 to TRBJ2-3, with D tentatively TRBD2 (6 bases). This CDR3 region has 13 residues. V was clipped by 8 bases and J by 4 bases, with 14 bases between them. Germline V gene lookup returns CDR1 SGHRS and CDR2 YFSETQ. In DNA form, the CDR3 reads TGCGCCAGTGGGACGGGGGTTGCAGATACGCAGTATTTT. Its translation: CASGTGVADTQYF.

This clone was detected only a few times. The chain links TRBV18 to TRBJ1-1, with D perhaps matching TRBD1 (5 bases). This CDR3 contains 12 residues. The V gene's germline CDR1 is KGHSH and CDR2 LQKENI. V gave up 6 bases and J gave up 7 bases, with 12 bases separating them. CDR3: CASSPWGVEAFF. As DNA, the CDR3 is TGTGCCAGCTCCCCATGGGGCGTTGAAGCTTTCTTT.

The chain employs TRBV6-1 and TRBJ1-5, with 9 bases that match TRBD1. Germline lookup yields CDR1 MNHNS and CDR2 SASEGT. Trimming removed 3 bases from V and 2 bases from J; junction bases left unmatched: 5. The length of the CDR3 is 16 residues. CDR3 loop: CASSDWDRAGNQPQHF. The CDR3 coding sequence is TGTGCCAGCAGTGACTGGGACAGGGCCGGCAATCAGCCCCAGCATTTT.

This clone has just one count. The chain is built from TRBV5-6 and TRBJ2-1; 9 bases are shared with TRBD1. Losses at the gene ends were 4 bases for V and 4 bases for J; bases not matched to a gene: 12. CDR1 is SGHDT, CDR2 YYEEEE, per germline. The CDR3 contains 17 residues. CDR3 region: CASSLNTGTGWYNEQFF. The DNA of the CDR3 is TGTGCCAGCAGCCTTAATACCGGGACAGGGTGGTACAATGAGCAGTTCTTC. Full variable domain (outside the CDR3, taken from reference TRBV5-6 and TRBJ2-1): DAGVTQSPTHLIKTRGQQVTLRCSPKSGHDTVSWYQQALGQGPQFIFQYYEEEERQRGNFPDRFSGHQFPNYSSELNVNALLLGDSALYLCASSLNTGTGWYNEQFFGPGTRLTVL.

This rearrangement joins TRBV11-2 to TRBJ2-7; D gene unclear. Trimming removed 3 bases at V and 5 bases at J, with 14 bases between. Germline-derived CDR1 and CDR2 are SGHAT and FQNNGV. This CDR3 comprises 14 residues. The CDR3 loop is CASSFGFRRDEQYF. The CDR3 region has the DNA TGTGCCAGCAGCTTCGGGTTCCGCCGGGACGAGCAGTACTTC.

J is TRBJ2-7 and V is TRBV6-6; 8 bases are a match to TRBD1. Germline lookup yields CDR1 MNHNY and CDR2 SVGAGI (reference sequence). V dropped 6 bases and J dropped 2; count of bases not matched to a gene: 6. This CDR3 has 14 amino acids. CDR3 DNA: TGTGCCAGCAGAACCGGGACAGGAACCTACGAGCAGTACTTC. It is translated as CASRTGTGTYEQYF.

This chain links TRBV2 with TRBJ2-7; no clear D gene. Per germline, CDR1 SNHLY and CDR2 FYNNEI. The length of the CDR3 is 12 residues. With 4 bases removed from V and 4 bases from J, the gap between germline ends came to 8 bases. DNA of the CDR3: TGTGCCAGCAGTGTCTCAGGTTACGAGCAGTACTTC. As protein: CASSVSGYEQYF.

The chain has TRBV11-3 and TRBJ2-1, with D possibly being TRBD2 (6 bases). Trimming removed 3 bases from V and 0 bases from J, with 9 bases in between. The germline V gene has CDR1 SGHNT and CDR2 YENEEA. CDR3 length equals 15 residues. CDR3 coding DNA: TGTGCCAGCAGCTTCGGACTAAGCTCCTACAATGAGCAGTTCTTC. It codes for CASSFGLSSYNEQFF.

The chain uses TRBV11-3 and TRBJ2-1; 7 positions agree with TRBD2. V lost 5 bases and J lost 6; bases outside the gene matches: 10. CDR1 is SGHNT and CDR2 is YENEEA in the germline V gene. This CDR3 comprises 15 residues. The CDR3 nucleotides are TGTGCCAGCAGCCCGCCGGGACTACAAGGCAATGAGCAGTTCTTC. Its protein is CASSPPGLQGNEQFF.

This clone has only a few counts. The V call is TRBV19, the J call TRBJ2-2; perhaps TRBD2 as D (6 bases). The germline gives CDR1 LNHDA, CDR2 SQIVND (reference sequence). With 6 bases removed from V and 6 bases from J, the gap between germline ends came to 11 bases. The CDR3 has 13 residues. The CDR3 region is CASRGGTAGELFF. CDR3 nucleotides: TGTGCCAGTAGGGGCGGGACTGCCGGGGAGCTGTTTTTT.

The chain has TRBV10-3 and TRBJ2-7; 9 positions match TRBD2. The CDR3 covers 16 residues. V lost 0 bases and J lost 5; bases outside the gene matches: 8. Germline V gives CDR1 ENHRY, CDR2 SYGVKD. The CDR3 sequence: CAISESPGSGSNEQYF. The CDR3 DNA is TGTGCCATCAGTGAGTCCCCGGGTAGCGGGAGTAACGAGCAGTACTTC.

The chain carries TRBV6-5 and TRBJ1-4; 9 nucleotides line up with TRBD1. CDR1 MNHEY and CDR2 SVGAGI come from the germline V gene. This CDR3 spans 14 amino acids. The junction had 6 bases not matched to a gene; V was cut back by 6 bases and J by 7 bases. Here the CDR3 DNA reads TGTGCCAGCAGCCACGACAGGGGGGGTGAAAAACTGTTTTTT. Residues: CASSHDRGGEKLFF.

The V call is TRBV6-4, the J call TRBJ2-1, with 8 bases identical to TRBD2. The trim removed 5 bases at V and 0 bases at J, leaving 15 bases unmatched. Germline CDR1 and CDR2: MRHNA and SNTAGT. The CDR3 contains 19 residues. CDR3 in amino acids: CASSSRGLEPPSSYNEQFF. The CDR3 nucleotides are TGTGCCAGCAGTTCTCGGGGACTAGAACCCCCCAGCTCCTACAATGAGCAGTTCTTC.

The V gene is TRBV2, the J gene TRBJ2-1; 10 bases fit TRBD2. Trimming cost V 6 bases and J 4 bases; bases outside gene matches: 6. In germline, CDR1 is SNHLY, CDR2 FYNNEI. The CDR3 totals 15 residues. Written as DNA, the CDR3 is TGTGCCAGCAGGCGGACTAGCGGAGGGTACAATGAGCAGTTCTTC. Protein product: CASRRTSGGYNEQFF.

V is TRBV7-9 and J is TRBJ2-7, with 7 bases matching TRBD1. Losses at the gene ends were 3 bases for V and 3 bases for J; bases not matched to a gene: 5. This CDR3 contains 14 residues. From germline, CDR1 is SEHNR and CDR2 FQNEAQ (reference sequence). The CDR3 loop is CASSFGQGVYEQYF. The DNA for the CDR3 is TGTGCCAGCAGCTTTGGCCAGGGGGTCTACGAGCAGTACTTC. Full variable domain (rest looked up from reference TRBV7-9 and TRBJ2-7): DTGVSQNPRHKITKRGQNVTFRCDPISEHNRLYWYRQTLGQGPEFLTYFQNEAQLEKSRLLSDRFSAERPKGSFSTLEIQRTEQGDSAMYLCASSFGQGVYEQYFGPGTRLTVT.

The V call is TRBV4-1, the J call TRBJ2-7; D is unclear. The V gene lost 5 bases and the J gene lost 2 bases, with 10 bases spanning the gap. The CDR3 consists of 13 residues. Germline CDR1 MGHRA, CDR2 YSYEKL. CDR3: CASSVELAYEQYF. In nucleotides, the CDR3 is TGCGCCAGCAGCGTCGAACTGGCCTACGAGCAGTACTTC.

The chain is built from TRBV9 and TRBJ2-7, with D maybe TRBD1 (5 bases). V was clipped by 3 bases and J by 4 bases, with 5 bases between them. This CDR3 comprises 11 residues. CDR1 SGDLS and CDR2 YYNGEE come from the germline V gene. In DNA, the CDR3 is TGTGCCAGCAGCGGACAGTACGAGCAGTACTTC. Translation gives CASSGQYEQYF. Using reference TRBV9 and TRBJ2-7 for the parts outside the CDR3, the full variable domain is DSGVTQTPKHLITATGQRVTLRCSPRSGDLSVYWYQQSLDQGLQFLIQYYNGEERAKGNILERFSAQQFPDLHSELNLSSLELGDSALYFCASSGQYEQYFGPGTRLTVT.